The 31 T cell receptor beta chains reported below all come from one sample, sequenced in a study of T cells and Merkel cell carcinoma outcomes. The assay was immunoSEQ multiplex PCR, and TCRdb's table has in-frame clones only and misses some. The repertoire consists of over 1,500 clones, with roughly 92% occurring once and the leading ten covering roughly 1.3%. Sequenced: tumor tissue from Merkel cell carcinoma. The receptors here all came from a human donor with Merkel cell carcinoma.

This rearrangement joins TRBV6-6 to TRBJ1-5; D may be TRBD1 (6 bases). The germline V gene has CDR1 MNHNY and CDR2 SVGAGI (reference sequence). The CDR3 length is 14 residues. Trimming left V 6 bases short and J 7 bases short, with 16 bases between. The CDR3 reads CASRHQGLGQPQHF. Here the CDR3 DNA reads TGTGCCAGCAGACATCAGGGGTTAGGGCAGCCCCAGCATTTT.

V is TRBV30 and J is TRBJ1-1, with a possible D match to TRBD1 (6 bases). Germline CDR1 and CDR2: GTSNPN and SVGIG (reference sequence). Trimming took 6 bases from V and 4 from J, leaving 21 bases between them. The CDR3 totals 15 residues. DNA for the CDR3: TGTGCCTGTCCTTCGGCGGGGGGGCTCCTCACTGAAGCTTTCTTT. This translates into CACPSAGGLLTEAFF.

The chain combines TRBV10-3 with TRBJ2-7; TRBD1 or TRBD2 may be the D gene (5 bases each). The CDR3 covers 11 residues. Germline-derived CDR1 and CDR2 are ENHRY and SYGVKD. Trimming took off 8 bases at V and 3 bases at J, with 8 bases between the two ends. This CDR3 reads CAIGGGYEQYF. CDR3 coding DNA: TGTGCCATCGGGGGTGGCTACGAGCAGTACTTC.

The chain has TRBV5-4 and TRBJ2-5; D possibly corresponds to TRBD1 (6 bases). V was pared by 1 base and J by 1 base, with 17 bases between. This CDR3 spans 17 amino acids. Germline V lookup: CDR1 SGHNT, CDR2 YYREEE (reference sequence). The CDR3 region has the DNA TGTGCCAGCAGCTTGAGTCCCCTACAGGGATTCCAAGAGACCCAGTACTTC. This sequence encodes CASSLSPLQGFQETQYF.

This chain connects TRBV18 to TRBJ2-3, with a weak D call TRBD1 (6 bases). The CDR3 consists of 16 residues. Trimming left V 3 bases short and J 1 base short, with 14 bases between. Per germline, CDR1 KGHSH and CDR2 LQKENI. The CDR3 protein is CASSPLGAGGTDTQYF. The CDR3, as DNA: TGTGCCAGCTCACCCCTCGGGGCAGGGGGCACAGATACGCAGTATTTT.

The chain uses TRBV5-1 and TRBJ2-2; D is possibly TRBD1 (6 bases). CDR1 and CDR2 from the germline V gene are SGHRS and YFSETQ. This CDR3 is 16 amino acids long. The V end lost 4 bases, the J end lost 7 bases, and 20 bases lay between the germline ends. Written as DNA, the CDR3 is TGCGCCAGCAGCAGACAGGACAGCAGGGGTAACGGGGAGCTGTTTTTT. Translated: CASSRQDSRGNGELFF.

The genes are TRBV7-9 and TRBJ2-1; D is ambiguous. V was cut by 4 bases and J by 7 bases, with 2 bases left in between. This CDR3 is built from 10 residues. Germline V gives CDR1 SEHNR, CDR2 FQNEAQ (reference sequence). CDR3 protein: CASSSNEQFF. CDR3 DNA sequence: TGTGCCAGCAGCTCGAATGAGCAGTTCTTC. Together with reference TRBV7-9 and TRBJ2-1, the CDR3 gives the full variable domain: DTGVSQNPRHKITKRGQNVTFRCDPISEHNRLYWYRQTLGQGPEFLTYFQNEAQLEKSRLLSDRFSAERPKGSFSTLEIQRTEQGDSAMYLCASSSNEQFFGPGTRLTVL.

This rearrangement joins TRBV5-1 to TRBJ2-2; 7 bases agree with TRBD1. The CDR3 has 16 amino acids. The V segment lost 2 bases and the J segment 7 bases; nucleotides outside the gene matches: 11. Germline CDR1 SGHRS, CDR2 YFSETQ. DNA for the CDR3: TGCGCCAGCAGCTTAAGGGTACAGGGGATTGACGGGGAGCTGTTTTTT. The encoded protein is CASSLRVQGIDGELFF.

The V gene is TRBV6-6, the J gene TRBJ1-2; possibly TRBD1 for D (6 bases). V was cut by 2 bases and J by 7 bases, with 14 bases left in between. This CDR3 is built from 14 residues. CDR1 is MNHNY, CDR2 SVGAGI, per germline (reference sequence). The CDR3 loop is CASSYGGGNGGYTF. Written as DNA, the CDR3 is TGTGCCAGCAGTTACGGAGGGGGGAACGGTGGCTACACCTTC.

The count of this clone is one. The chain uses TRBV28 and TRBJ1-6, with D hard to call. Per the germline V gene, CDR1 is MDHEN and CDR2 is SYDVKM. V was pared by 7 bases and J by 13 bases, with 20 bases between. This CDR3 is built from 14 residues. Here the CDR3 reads CASNLYLGNPPLHF. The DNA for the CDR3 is TGTGCCAGCAACTTGTACCTAGGGAATCCTCCCCTCCACTTT.

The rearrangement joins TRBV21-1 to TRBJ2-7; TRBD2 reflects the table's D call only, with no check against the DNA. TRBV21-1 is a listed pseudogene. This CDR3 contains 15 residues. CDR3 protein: CASSKARDGTYEQYF. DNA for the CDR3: TGTGCCAGCAGCAAAGCGCGGGACGGAACCTACGAGCAGTACTTC.

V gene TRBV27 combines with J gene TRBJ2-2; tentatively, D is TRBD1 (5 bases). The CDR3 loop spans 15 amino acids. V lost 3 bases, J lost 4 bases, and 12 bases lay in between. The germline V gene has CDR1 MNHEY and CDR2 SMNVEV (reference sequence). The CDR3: CASSFGQGGTGELFF. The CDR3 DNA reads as TGTGCCAGCAGTTTCGGGCAGGGCGGCACCGGGGAGCTGTTTTTT.

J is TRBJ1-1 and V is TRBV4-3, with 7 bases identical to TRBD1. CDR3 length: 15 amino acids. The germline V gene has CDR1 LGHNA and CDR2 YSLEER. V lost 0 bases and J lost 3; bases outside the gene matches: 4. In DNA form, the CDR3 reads TGCGCCAGCAGCCAAGATCCCACAGGGGACACTGAAGCTTTCTTT. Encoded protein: CASSQDPTGDTEAFF.

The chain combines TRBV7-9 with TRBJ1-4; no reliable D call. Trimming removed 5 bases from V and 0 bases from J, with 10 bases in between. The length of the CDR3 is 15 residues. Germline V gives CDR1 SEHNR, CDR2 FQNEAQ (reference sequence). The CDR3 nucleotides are TGTGCCAGCAGCGAAGTACAAGCAACTAATGAAAAACTGTTTTTT. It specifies CASSEVQATNEKLFF.

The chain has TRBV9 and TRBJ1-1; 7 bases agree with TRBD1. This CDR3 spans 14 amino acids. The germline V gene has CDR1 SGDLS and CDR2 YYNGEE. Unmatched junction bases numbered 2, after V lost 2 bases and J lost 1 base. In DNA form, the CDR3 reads TGTGCCAGCAGCGTGCAGGGGGGGAACACTGAAGCTTTCTTT. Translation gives CASSVQGGNTEAFF.

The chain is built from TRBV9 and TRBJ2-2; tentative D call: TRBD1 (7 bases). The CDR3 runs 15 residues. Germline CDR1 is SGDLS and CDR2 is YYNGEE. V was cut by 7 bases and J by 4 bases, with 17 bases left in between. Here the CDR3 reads CASASRQGGTGELFF. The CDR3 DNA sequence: TGTGCCAGCGCAAGCAGACAGGGAGGCACCGGGGAGCTGTTTTTT.

The CDR3 coding sequence is TGTGCCAGCAGTGTAAGGCGGATACACCAAGAGACCCAGTACTTC. It codes for CASSVRRIHQETQYF. V is TRBV25-1 and J is TRBJ2-5; D gene ambiguous. The V gene lost 4 bases and the J gene lost 0 bases, with 12 bases spanning the gap. Germline V gives CDR1 MGHDK, CDR2 SYGVNS. The CDR3 length is 15 residues.

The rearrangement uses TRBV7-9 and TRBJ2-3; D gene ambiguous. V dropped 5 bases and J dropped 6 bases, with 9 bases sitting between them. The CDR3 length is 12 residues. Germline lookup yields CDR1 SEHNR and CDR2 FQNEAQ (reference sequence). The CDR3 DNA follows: TGTGCCAGCAGCAAGGACGGGGATACGCAGTATTTT. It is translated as CASSKDGDTQYF.

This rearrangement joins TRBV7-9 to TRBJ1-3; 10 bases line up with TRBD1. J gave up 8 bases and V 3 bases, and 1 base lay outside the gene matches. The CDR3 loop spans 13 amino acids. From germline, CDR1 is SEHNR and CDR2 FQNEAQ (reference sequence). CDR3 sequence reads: CASSLTGGHTIYF. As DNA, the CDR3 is TGTGCCAGCAGCTTGACAGGGGGCCACACCATATATTTT.

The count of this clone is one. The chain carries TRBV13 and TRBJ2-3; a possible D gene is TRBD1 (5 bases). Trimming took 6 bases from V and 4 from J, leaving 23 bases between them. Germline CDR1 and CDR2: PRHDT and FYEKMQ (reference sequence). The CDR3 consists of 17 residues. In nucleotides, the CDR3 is TGTGCCAGCAGTTCCTCAATAGGGGTAACCTGGTCAGATACGCAGTATTTT. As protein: CASSSSIGVTWSDTQYF.

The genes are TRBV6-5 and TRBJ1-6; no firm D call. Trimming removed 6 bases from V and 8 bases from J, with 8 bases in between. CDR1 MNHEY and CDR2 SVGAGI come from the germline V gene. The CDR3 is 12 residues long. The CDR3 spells CASRRDYSPLHF. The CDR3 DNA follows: TGTGCCAGCAGGAGGGATTATTCACCCCTCCACTTT.

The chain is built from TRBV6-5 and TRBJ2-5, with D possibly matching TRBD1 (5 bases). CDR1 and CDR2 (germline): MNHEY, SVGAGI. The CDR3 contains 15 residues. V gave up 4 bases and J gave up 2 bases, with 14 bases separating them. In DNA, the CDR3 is TGTGCCAGCAGTTCACGGATGGGGCTACAAGAGACCCAGTACTTC. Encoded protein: CASSSRMGLQETQYF.

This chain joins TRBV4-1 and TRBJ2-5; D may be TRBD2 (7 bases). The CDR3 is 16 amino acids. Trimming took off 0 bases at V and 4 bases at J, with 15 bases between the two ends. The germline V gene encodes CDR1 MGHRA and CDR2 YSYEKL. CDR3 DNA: TGCGCCAGCAGCCAAGATCTCGGGGGGCGCGGAGAGACCCAGTACTTC. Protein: CASSQDLGGRGETQYF.

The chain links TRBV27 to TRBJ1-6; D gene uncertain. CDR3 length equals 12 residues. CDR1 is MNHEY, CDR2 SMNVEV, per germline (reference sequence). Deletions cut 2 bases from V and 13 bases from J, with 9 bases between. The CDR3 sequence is CASSLKNAPLHF. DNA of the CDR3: TGTGCCAGCAGTTTAAAGAATGCCCCCCTCCACTTT.

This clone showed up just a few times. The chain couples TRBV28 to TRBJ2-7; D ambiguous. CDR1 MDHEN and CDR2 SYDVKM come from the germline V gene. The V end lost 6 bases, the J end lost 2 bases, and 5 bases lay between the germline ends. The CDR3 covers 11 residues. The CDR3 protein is CASRHAYEQYF. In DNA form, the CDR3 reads TGTGCCAGCAGACATGCCTACGAGCAGTACTTC.

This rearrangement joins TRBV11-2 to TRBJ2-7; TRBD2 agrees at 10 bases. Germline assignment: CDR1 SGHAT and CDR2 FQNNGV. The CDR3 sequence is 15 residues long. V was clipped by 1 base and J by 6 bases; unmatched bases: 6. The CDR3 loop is CASSLGGSSGSEQYF. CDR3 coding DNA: TGTGCCAGCAGCTTAGGAGGCTCTAGCGGGAGCGAGCAGTACTTC. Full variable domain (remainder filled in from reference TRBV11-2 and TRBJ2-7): EAGVAQSPRYKIIEKRQSVAFWCNPISGHATLYWYQQILGQGPKLLIQFQNNGVVDDSQLPKDRFSAERLKGVDSTLKIQPAKLEDSAVYLCASSLGGSSGSEQYFGPGTRLTVT.

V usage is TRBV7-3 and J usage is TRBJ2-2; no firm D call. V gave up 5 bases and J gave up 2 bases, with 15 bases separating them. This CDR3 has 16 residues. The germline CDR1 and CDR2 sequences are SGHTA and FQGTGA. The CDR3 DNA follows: TGTGCCAGCAGCCTAGGACCCCAAGGAAACACCGGGGAGCTGTTTTTT. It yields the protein CASSLGPQGNTGELFF.

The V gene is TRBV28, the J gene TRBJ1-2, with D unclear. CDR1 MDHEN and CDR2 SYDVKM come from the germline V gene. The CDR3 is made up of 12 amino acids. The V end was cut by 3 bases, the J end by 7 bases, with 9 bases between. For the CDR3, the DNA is TGTGCCAGCAGTTTGGGAGGAAGTGGCTACACCTTC. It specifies CASSLGGSGYTF.

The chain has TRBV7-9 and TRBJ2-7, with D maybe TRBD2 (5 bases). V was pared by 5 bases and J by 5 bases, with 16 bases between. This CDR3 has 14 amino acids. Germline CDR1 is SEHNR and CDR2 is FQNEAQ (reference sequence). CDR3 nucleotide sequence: TGTGCCAGCAGCCCCGAGGGCCTAGCCCACGAGCAGTACTTC. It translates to CASSPEGLAHEQYF. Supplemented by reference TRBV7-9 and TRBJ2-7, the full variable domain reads DTGVSQNPRHKITKRGQNVTFRCDPISEHNRLYWYRQTLGQGPEFLTYFQNEAQLEKSRLLSDRFSAERPKGSFSTLEIQRTEQGDSAMYLCASSPEGLAHEQYFGPGTRLTVT.

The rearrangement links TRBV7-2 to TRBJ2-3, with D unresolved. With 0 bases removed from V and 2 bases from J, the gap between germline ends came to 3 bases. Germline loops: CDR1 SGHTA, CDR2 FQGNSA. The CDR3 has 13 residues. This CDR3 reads CASSLAATDTQYF. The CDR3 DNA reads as TGTGCCAGCAGCTTAGCCGCCACAGATACGCAGTATTTT.

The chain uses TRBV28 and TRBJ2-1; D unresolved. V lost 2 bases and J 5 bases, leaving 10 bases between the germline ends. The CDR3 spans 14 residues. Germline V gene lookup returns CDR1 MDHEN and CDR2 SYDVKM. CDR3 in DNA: TGTGCCAGCAGTTTAAGGCCCCCGGACAATGAGCAGTTCTTC. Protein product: CASSLRPPDNEQFF.